The rows below give T cell receptor beta chains drawn from one sample of a study of Graves' ophthalmopathy and Graves' hyperthyroidism. TCRdb passed the multiplex PCR reads through MiXCR, listing each CDR3 protein once. The data contain roughly 610,000 distinct CDR3 sequences, 22% of them singletons. Sequenced: peripheral blood. The receptors here all came from a woman under 30 with stable Graves' hyperthyroidism. Some clones in this sample may be carry-over from other donors' samples. CDR3s include the opening cysteine and the closing phenylalanine or tryptophan. A D gene is named only where the DNA matches it firmly. The size field is filled for only some rows; it gives once, few, many or a size class.

j_call d_call v_call clone_size cdr3_nt cdr3_aa
TRBJ1-5 . TRBV6-5 many TGTGCCAGCAGTTACTCTAGGGGAGGGGCCGTTAGTCAGCCCCAGCATTTT CASSYSRGGAVSQPQHF
TRBJ1-2 . TRBV7-2 many TGTGCCAGCAGCTCCTACAGGGAAAGGGCGTATGGCTACACCTTC CASSSYRERAYGYTF
TRBJ2-7 TRBD1 TRBV5-1 many TGCGCCAGCAGCTTTCCCCGGGACAGGGGAAGCTACGAGCAGTACTTC CASSFPRDRGSYEQYF
TRBJ1-5 TRBD1 TRBV6-1 many TGTGCCAGCAGGGGGACAGGGGAGGGCAATCAGCCCCAGCATTTT CASRGTGEGNQPQHF
TRBJ1-3 . TRBV28 few TGTGCCAGCAGTCCAGAGATCTCCAACACCATATATTTT CASSPEISNTIYF
TRBJ1-5 TRBD1 TRBV6-5 many TGTGCCAGCAGTTACTCGAGACAGGGGGATCAGTCCCAGCATTTT CASSYSRQGDQSQHF
TRBJ2-2 TRBD2 TRBV28 many TGTGCCAGCACCGGGACTAGCCGGAACACCGGGGAGCTGTTTTTT CASTGTSRNTGELFF
TRBJ2-5 . TRBV7-2 many TGTGCCAGCAGCTCGGGGGTTGTGGACCAAGAGACCCAGTACTTC CASSSGVVDQETQYF
TRBJ1-2 TRBD1 TRBV6-5 many TGTGCCAGCAGTTACCAGGACAGGGGATTAGATGGCTACACCTTC CASSYQDRGLDGYTF
TRBJ1-5 TRBD1 TRBV20-1 many TGCAGTGCTACGCCAGGGGGCAACAGAGGTCAGCCCCAGCATTTT CSATPGGNRGQPQHF
TRBJ2-5 TRBD2 TRBV28 many TGTGCCAGCACCCCGGGGGGAGAGACCCAGTACTTC CASTPGGETQYF
TRBJ1-1 . TRBV20-1 many TGCAGTGCTAGAGTCGGACTGGGGACCCACACTGAAGCTTTCTTT CSARVGLGTHTEAFF
TRBJ2-7 TRBD1 TRBV28 many TGTGCCAGCAACGGACAGGGAGTCAACGAGCAGTACTTC CASNGQGVNEQYF
TRBJ1-1 . TRBV4-1 many TGCGCCAGCAGCCGAACAGGGTTTAGGAACACTGAAGCTTTCTTT CASSRTGFRNTEAFF
TRBJ1-5 . TRBV7-8 . TGTGCCAGCAGCTTAGAGCTGGGGACCAATCAGCCCCAGCATTTT CASSLELGTNQPQHF
TRBJ2-2 . TRBV13 . TGTGCCAGCAGCTTAGGAAAGGGGACAAACACCGGGGAGCTGTTTTTT CASSLGKGTNTGELFF
TRBJ1-3 . TRBV28 . TGTGCCAGCATGGGCAGGGACTACTCTGGAAACACCATATATTTT CASMGRDYSGNTIYF
TRBJ2-5 . TRBV5-1 . TGCGCCAGCATCCTTGGAACAGGGTGGGACGAGACCCAGTACTTC CASILGTGWDETQYF
TRBJ2-2 TRBD1 TRBV7-8 many TGTGCCAGCAGCCCCAGGACAGGGGGCATCGGGGAGCTGTTTTTT CASSPRTGGIGELFF
TRBJ2-4 . TRBV2 many TGTGCCAGCAGTGAAGTCCGAAGGCCCAAAAACATTCAGTACTTC CASSEVRRPKNIQYF
TRBJ1-6 . TRBV6-1 few TGTGCCAGCACTCTCAGCCAGGGTAATTCACCCCTCCACTTT CASTLSQGNSPLHF
TRBJ1-1 . TRBV12-3/TRBV12-4 . TGTGCCAGCAGTCTCACTACTGGGCCCTTCATGAACACTGAAGCTTTCTTT CASSLTTGPFMNTEAFF
TRBJ2-7 . TRBV18 few TGTGCCAGCTCCGTACTAGGGGCTACCTACGAGCAGTACTTC CASSVLGATYEQYF
TRBJ2-2 TRBD2 TRBV5-1 many TGCGCCAGCAGCACCGGGAGGGCCGGGGAGCTGTTTTTT CASSTGRAGELFF
TRBJ2-7 TRBD1 TRBV27 many TGTGCCAGCAGGCTGGGACAGGGTAACGAGCAGTACTTC CASRLGQGNEQYF
TRBJ2-7 TRBD2 TRBV20-1 many TGCAGTGCTAGAGCCCAAGGGACTAGCGGGTTCTCCTACGAGCAGTACTTC CSARAQGTSGFSYEQYF
TRBJ2-7 . TRBV20-1 many TGCAGTGCTAGAGCCCGGGGGGCGACGGTAGGTGAGCAGTACTTC CSARARGATVGEQYF
TRBJ2-7 . TRBV28 . TGTGCCAGCAGAGAGGGAGGCCCTGCCTACGAGCAGTACTTC CASREGGPAYEQYF
TRBJ2-5 TRBD2 TRBV27 . TGTGCCAGCAGAGCTAGCGGGAGGGGAGAGACCCAGTACTTC CASRASGRGETQYF